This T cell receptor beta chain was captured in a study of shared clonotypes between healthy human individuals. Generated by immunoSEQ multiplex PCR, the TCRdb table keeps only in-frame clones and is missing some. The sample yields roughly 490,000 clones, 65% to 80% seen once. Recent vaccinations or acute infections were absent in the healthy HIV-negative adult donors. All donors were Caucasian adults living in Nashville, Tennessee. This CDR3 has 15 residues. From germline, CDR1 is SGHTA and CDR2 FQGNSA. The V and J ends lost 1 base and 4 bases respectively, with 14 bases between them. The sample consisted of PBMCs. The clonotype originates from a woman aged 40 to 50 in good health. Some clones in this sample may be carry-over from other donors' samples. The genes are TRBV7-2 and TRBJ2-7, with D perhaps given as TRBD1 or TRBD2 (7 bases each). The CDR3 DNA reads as TGTGCCAGCAGCTTAGGGGGGGGACAGCTATACGAGCAGTACTTC. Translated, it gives CASSLGGGQLYEQYF.